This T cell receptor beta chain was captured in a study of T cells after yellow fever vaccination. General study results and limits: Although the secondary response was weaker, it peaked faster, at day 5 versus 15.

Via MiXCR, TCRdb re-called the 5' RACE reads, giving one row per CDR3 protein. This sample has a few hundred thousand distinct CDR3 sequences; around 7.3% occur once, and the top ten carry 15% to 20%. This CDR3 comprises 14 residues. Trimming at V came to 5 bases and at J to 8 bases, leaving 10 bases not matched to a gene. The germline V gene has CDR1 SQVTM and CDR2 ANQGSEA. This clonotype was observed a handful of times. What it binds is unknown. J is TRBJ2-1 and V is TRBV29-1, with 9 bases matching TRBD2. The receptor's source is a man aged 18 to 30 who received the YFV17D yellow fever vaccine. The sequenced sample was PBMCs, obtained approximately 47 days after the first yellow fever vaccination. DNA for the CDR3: TGCAGCGTTAAGGAAGGACTAGCGAAACATGAGCAGTTCTTC. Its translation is CSVKEGLAKHEQFF.